These 26 T cell receptor beta chains were sequenced from one sample in a study of control samples from healthy donors and cancer patients. Produced via immunoSEQ multiplex PCR; TCRdb's table is partial and in-frame only. Of about 100,000 clones listed, about 88% are singletons. Sequenced sample: blood. The receptors were sampled from a woman between 45 and 60 years old in good health.

The genes are TRBV6-5 and TRBJ1-1, with TRBD1 matching over 9 bases. V was clipped by 8 bases and J by 8 bases; unmatched bases: 9. The CDR3 sequence is 13 residues long. The germline CDR1 and CDR2 sequences are MNHEY and SVGAGI. This chain's CDR3 is CASLWGTGREAFF. CDR3 sequence (DNA): TGTGCCAGCTTATGGGGGACAGGGAGAGAAGCTTTCTTT.

V usage is TRBV7-9 and J usage is TRBJ1-5, with TRBD1 identical over 10 bases. With V trimmed by 5 bases and J by 4 bases, 5 bases remained unmatched. The CDR3 runs to 15 residues. The germline V gene has CDR1 SEHNR and CDR2 FQNEAQ (reference sequence). CDR3 residues: CASSIGTGVNQPQHF. DNA for the CDR3: TGTGCCAGCAGCATAGGGACAGGGGTGAATCAGCCCCAGCATTTT.

This chain links TRBV24-1 with TRBJ2-1; no clear D. Germline CDR1 reads KGHDR; CDR2 reads SFDVKD. The V end lost 4 bases, the J end lost 10 bases, and 13 bases lay between the germline ends. The CDR3 loop spans 13 amino acids. CDR3 DNA: TGTGCCACCAGTGACGGGTTTAACCGAGAGCAGTTCTTC. Protein: CATSDGFNREQFF.

This chain uses TRBV2 with TRBJ2-4, with TRBD1 matching 12 bases. The CDR3 consists of 16 residues. Per the germline V gene, CDR1 is SNHLY and CDR2 is FYNNEI. Trimming removed 5 bases from V and 7 bases from J; junction bases left unmatched: 9. As DNA, the CDR3 is TGTGCCAGCAGTTTAAATGGGGGACAGGGGGCGAACATTCAGTACTTC. The encoded protein is CASSLNGGQGANIQYF. The full variable domain, with the rest looked up from reference TRBV2 and TRBJ2-4, is EPEVTQTPSHQVTQMGQEVILRCVPISNHLYFYWYRQILGQKVEFLVSFYNNEISEKSEIFDDQFSVERPDGSNFTLKIRSTKLEDSAMYFCASSLNGGQGANIQYFGAGTRLSVL.

The rearrangement uses TRBV3-1 (or the pseudogene TRBV3-2) and TRBJ2-2; D remains ambiguous. Between the trimmed V and J ends, which lost 9 bases and 5 bases, there was a span of 10 bases. CDR3 length: 12 amino acids. From germline, CDR1 is LGHDT and CDR2 YNNKEL (reference sequence). The CDR3 loop reads CASALGTGELFF. The CDR3 region has the DNA TGTGCCAGTGCCTTGGGTACCGGGGAGCTGTTTTTT.

The chain employs TRBV5-6 and TRBJ2-5, with 7 positions matching TRBD1. The CDR3 contains 13 residues. V gave up 1 base and J gave up 5 bases; unmatched junction bases: 2. Germline V gene lookup returns CDR1 SGHDT and CDR2 YYEEEE. CDR3 bases: TGTGCCAGCAGCTTGAGGGGGCCCGAGACCCAGTACTTC. This gives the protein CASSLRGPETQYF.

The V gene is TRBV4-1, the J gene TRBJ2-4; D unresolved. CDR1 is MGHRA, CDR2 YSYEKL, per germline. There are 14 residues in the CDR3. Trimming cost V 4 bases and J 0 bases, with 7 bases left between them. CDR3 residues: CASSPESAKNIQYF. The DNA of the CDR3 is TGCGCCAGCAGCCCAGAGTCAGCCAAAAACATTCAGTACTTC.

As to this clone: At one boundary the junction diverges from the germline segment, which might be a read error. The V call is TRBV5-1, the J call TRBJ2-1; 7 bases are a match to TRBD1. The germline V gene encodes CDR1 SGHRS and CDR2 YFSETQ. The CDR3 spans 11 residues. CDR3 in amino acids: CASSLGQIQFF. CDR3 in DNA: TGCGCCAGCAGTTTGGGACAGATACAGTTCTTC. Supplemented by reference TRBV5-1 and TRBJ2-1, the full variable domain reads KAGVTQTPRYLIKTRGQQVTLSCSPISGHRSVSWYQQTPGQGLQFLFEYFSETQRNKGNFPGRFSGRQFSNSRSEMNVSTLELGDSALYLCASSLGQIQFFGPGTRLTVL.

This sequence joins TRBV19 and TRBJ1-5; no clear D gene. The V gene lost 4 bases and the J gene lost 2 bases, with 9 bases spanning the gap. In germline, CDR1 is LNHDA, CDR2 SQIVND (reference sequence). The CDR3 is 14 amino acids. The CDR3 spells CASSTKLGNQPQHF. CDR3 in DNA: TGTGCCAGTAGTACTAAGCTGGGCAATCAGCCCCAGCATTTT.

The chain carries TRBV2 and TRBJ1-1; D gene unclear. Germline V gene data show CDR1 as SNHLY and CDR2 as FYNNEI. This CDR3 spans 11 amino acids. Trimming took off 3 bases at V and 1 base at J, with 0 bases between the two ends. The DNA for the CDR3 is TGTGCCAGCAGTGAGAACACTGAAGCTTTCTTT. Protein: CASSENTEAFF.

The chain recombines TRBV24-1 with TRBJ2-1; D unresolved. V lost 3 bases and J lost 7, with 6 bases in between. The CDR3 consists of 12 residues. CDR1 is KGHDR and CDR2 is SFDVKD in the germline V gene. The CDR3 DNA reads as TGTGCCACCAGTGATGGGGTAAATGAGCAGTTCTTC. Protein sequence: CATSDGVNEQFF.

This clone appeared a few times. The rearrangement joins TRBV19 to TRBJ1-2; no clear D. This CDR3 region has 13 residues. The germline gives CDR1 LNHDA, CDR2 SQIVND (reference sequence). Trimming removed 6 bases from V and 0 bases from J, with 8 bases in between. The CDR3 coding sequence is TGTGCCAGTAGGACACAGACTAACTATGGCTACACCTTC. Translated, it gives CASRTQTNYGYTF.

Comments on this clone: Other DNA sequences within the sample encode an identical CDR3. The V call is TRBV6-4, the J call TRBJ2-3, with TRBD2 as a possible D gene (6 bases). The V end lost 2 bases, the J end lost 2 bases, and 8 bases lay between the germline ends. The CDR3 has 14 residues. The germline V gene has CDR1 MRHNA and CDR2 SNTAGT. CDR3 nucleotide sequence: TGTGCCAGCAGTGACGGCGGGAACACAGATACGCAGTATTTT. Amino acids: CASSDGGNTDTQYF.

The V and J genes are TRBV6-6 and TRBJ2-3, with D possibly being TRBD1 (5 bases). The CDR3 has 17 residues. The V and J ends lost 5 bases and 6 bases respectively, with 24 bases between them. Germline CDR1 is MNHNY and CDR2 is SVGAGI (reference sequence). CDR3 sequence (DNA): TGTGCCAGCAGTCCCCAACTGTTTCGCGGTGGGGCGGATACGCAGTATTTT. It specifies CASSPQLFRGGADTQYF.

This chain links TRBV28 with TRBJ2-3; 7 positions agree with TRBD2. J lost 2 bases, V lost 4 bases, and 15 bases had no gene match. The germline V gene encodes CDR1 MDHEN and CDR2 SYDVKM. The CDR3 consists of 18 residues. In nucleotides, the CDR3 is TGTGCCAGCAGTTCCTCCCTGCGGTTGCTAGCGGCCACAGATACGCAGTATTTT. Amino acids: CASSSSLRLLAATDTQYF.

The J gene is TRBJ2-1, the V gene TRBV4-3, with 11 bases matching TRBD2. V was clipped by 0 bases and J by 3 bases; unmatched bases: 4. CDR3 length: 17 residues. Per the germline V gene, CDR1 is LGHNA and CDR2 is YSLEER. The chain's CDR3 is CASSQDLTSGGYNEQFF. The CDR3 bases are TGCGCCAGCAGCCAAGATCTTACTAGCGGGGGCTACAATGAGCAGTTCTTC.

J is TRBJ2-3 and V is TRBV3-1 (or the pseudogene TRBV3-2), with 9 bases aligning to TRBD2. Losses at the gene ends were 3 bases for V and 2 bases for J; bases not matched to a gene: 6. The length of the CDR3 is 16 residues. Germline V lookup: CDR1 LGHDT, CDR2 YNNKEL (reference sequence). The CDR3 sequence: CASSQRLAANTDTQYF. In DNA form, the CDR3 reads TGTGCCAGCAGCCAGAGACTAGCGGCAAACACAGATACGCAGTATTTT.

V gene TRBV27 combines with J gene TRBJ1-1, with D maybe TRBD1 (5 bases). Trimming cost V 8 bases and J 6 bases, with 13 bases left between them. This CDR3 has 12 residues. Germline assignment: CDR1 MNHEY and CDR2 SMNVEV (reference sequence). The CDR3: CASGGAAPEAFF. CDR3 DNA: TGTGCCAGCGGAGGGGCCGCCCCTGAAGCTTTCTTT.

The chain joins TRBV5-4 to TRBJ1-2; 9 bases fit TRBD1. This CDR3 is 15 amino acids long. Unmatched junction bases numbered 8, after V lost 0 bases and J lost 8 bases. Germline V gene data show CDR1 as SGHNT and CDR2 as YYREEE (reference sequence). CDR3 DNA sequence: TGTGCCAGCAGCTTGGGCCTACAGGGACAGGGCGGCTACACCTTC. Its protein product is CASSLGLQGQGGYTF. The whole variable domain, filled in from reference TRBV5-4 and TRBJ1-2, reads ETGVTQSPTHLIKTRGQQVTLRCSSQSGHNTVSWYQQALGQGPQFIFQYYREEENGRGNFPPRFSGLQFPNYSSELNVNALELDDSALYLCASSLGLQGQGGYTFGSGTRLTVV.

The rearrangement links TRBV7-6 to TRBJ1-1; 7 bases line up with TRBD1. The CDR3 length is 16 residues. V lost 2 bases, J lost 2 bases, and 8 bases stayed unmatched. In germline, CDR1 is SGHVS, CDR2 FNYEAQ. The CDR3 spells CASSLRGRQGNTEAFF. The CDR3 DNA reads TGTGCCAGCAGCTTAAGGGGACGACAGGGAAACACTGAAGCTTTCTTT.

The chain carries TRBV5-5 and TRBJ2-7; D is possibly TRBD2 (6 bases). V shed 0 bases and J shed 5 bases, with 9 bases lying between them. This CDR3 is built from 13 residues. Germline loops: CDR1 SGHKS, CDR2 YYEKEE (reference sequence). The CDR3 is CASSLAWGDEQYF. The CDR3 nucleotides read TGTGCCAGCAGCTTGGCCTGGGGGGACGAGCAGTACTTC.

The chain combines TRBV30 with TRBJ2-2; D unclear. CDR1 is GTSNPN and CDR2 is SVGIG in the germline V gene (reference sequence). This CDR3 has 12 amino acids. Trimming shortened V by 2 bases and J by 6 bases, and 7 bases separated the two germline ends. The CDR3 sequence: CAWSLWAGELFF. CDR3 DNA: TGTGCCTGGAGTCTGTGGGCCGGGGAGCTGTTTTTT.

The genes are TRBV12-3 or TRBV12-4 and TRBJ1-1; D unclear. Trimming removed 3 bases at V and 4 bases at J, with 9 bases between. This CDR3 is 13 amino acids long. The CDR3 here is CASSLAAATEAFF. In nucleotides, the CDR3 is TGTGCCAGCAGTTTGGCCGCCGCCACTGAAGCTTTCTTT.

The rearrangement joins TRBV11-3 to TRBJ2-5, with a tentative D call TRBD2 (6 bases). Trimming cost V 5 bases and J 3 bases, with 19 bases left between them. The germline V gene encodes CDR1 SGHNT and CDR2 YENEEA. This CDR3 is 16 amino acids long. DNA for the CDR3: TGTGCCAGCAGCCGTGGAGGGCCGATTGGGGAAGAGACCCAGTACTTC. Its translation: CASSRGGPIGEETQYF.

The chain links TRBV7-2 to TRBJ2-2; D gene uncertain. CDR1 is SGHTA, CDR2 FQGNSA, per germline. The CDR3 length is 14 residues. V was pared by 5 bases and J by 6 bases, with 13 bases between. The CDR3 is CASSPGPRSGELFF. The CDR3 bases are TGTGCCAGCAGCCCCGGCCCAAGGTCCGGGGAGCTGTTTTTT.

The chain links TRBV30 to TRBJ1-2, with D hard to call. V lost 6 bases and J 13 bases, leaving 12 bases between the germline ends. Germline CDR1 reads GTSNPN; CDR2 reads SVGIG (reference sequence). CDR3 length equals 9 residues. In DNA form, the CDR3 reads TGTGCCTGCCCCCCCCTTCCCACCTTC. Protein: CACPPLPTF.